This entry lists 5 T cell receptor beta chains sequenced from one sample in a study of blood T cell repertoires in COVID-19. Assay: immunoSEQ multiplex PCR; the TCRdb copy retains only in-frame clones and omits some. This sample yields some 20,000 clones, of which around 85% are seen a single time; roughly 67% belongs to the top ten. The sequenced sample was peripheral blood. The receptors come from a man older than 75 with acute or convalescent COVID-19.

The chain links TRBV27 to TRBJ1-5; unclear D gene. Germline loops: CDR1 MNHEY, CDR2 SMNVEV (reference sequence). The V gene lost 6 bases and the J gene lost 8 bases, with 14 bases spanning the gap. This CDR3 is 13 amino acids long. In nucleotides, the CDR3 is TGTGCCAGCAGCTTTAGTAGGGAGGAGCCCCAGCATTTT. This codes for CASSFSREEPQHF.

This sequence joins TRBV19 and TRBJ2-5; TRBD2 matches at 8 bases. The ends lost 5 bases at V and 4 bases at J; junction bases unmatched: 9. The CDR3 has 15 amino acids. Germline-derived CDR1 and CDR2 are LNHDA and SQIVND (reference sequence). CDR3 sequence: CASSETSAKTETQYF. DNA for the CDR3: TGTGCCAGTAGTGAGACTAGCGCAAAGACAGAGACCCAGTACTTC. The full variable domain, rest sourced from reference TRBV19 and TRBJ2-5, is DGGITQSPKYLFRKEGQNVTLSCEQNLNHDAMYWYRQDPGQGLRLIYYSQIVNDFQKGDIAEGYSVSREKKESFPLTVTSAQKNPTAFYLCASSETSAKTETQYFGPGTRLLVL.

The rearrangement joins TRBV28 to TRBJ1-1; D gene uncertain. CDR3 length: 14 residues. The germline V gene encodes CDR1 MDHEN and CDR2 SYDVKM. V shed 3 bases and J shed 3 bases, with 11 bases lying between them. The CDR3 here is CASSLNLGDTEAFF. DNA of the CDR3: TGTGCCAGCAGTTTGAATTTAGGAGACACTGAAGCTTTCTTT.

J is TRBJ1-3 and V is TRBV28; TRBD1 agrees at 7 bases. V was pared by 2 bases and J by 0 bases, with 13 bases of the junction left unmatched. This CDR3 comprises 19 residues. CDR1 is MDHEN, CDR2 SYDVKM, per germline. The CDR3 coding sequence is TGTGCCAGCAGTTTAGCCAGGGGGAATCTCGTCGACTCTGGAAACACCATATATTTT. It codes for CASSLARGNLVDSGNTIYF.

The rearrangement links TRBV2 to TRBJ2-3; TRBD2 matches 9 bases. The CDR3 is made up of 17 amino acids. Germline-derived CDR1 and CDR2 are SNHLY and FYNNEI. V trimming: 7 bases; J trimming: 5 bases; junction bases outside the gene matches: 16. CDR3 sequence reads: CASKPLAGALHGDTQYF. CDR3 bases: TGTGCCAGCAAACCTTTAGCGGGAGCCCTTCATGGAGATACGCAGTATTTT.